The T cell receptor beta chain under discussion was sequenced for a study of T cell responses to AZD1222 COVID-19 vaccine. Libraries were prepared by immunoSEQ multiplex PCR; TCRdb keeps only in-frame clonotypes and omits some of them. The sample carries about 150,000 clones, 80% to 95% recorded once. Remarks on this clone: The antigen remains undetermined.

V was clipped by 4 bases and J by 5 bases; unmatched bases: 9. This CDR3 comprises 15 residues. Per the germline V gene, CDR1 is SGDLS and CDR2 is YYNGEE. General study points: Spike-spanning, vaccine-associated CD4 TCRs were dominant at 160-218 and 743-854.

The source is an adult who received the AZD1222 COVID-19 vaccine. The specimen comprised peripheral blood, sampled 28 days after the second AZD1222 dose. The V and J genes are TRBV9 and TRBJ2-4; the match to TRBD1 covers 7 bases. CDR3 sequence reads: CASSRNRGGQNIQYF. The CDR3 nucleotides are TGTGCCAGCAGCCGCAACAGGGGTGGCCAAAACATTCAGTACTTC.